The 10 T cell receptor beta chains below come from one sample, sequenced in a study of control samples from healthy donors and cancer patients. Method: immunoSEQ multiplex PCR; TCRdb's copy keeps in-frame clones and lacks some. This sample has around 140,000 clones, with 85% to 95% found just once. The material sequenced was blood. The receptors were gathered from a man between 40 and 49 years old in good health.

This clone was counted a single time. The chain carries TRBV9 and TRBJ1-1, with D tentatively TRBD1 (5 bases). V gave up 4 bases and J gave up 1 base, with 23 bases separating them. This CDR3 is 18 amino acids long. CDR1 and CDR2 (germline): SGDLS, YYNGEE. The CDR3 here is CASSYGTPTIYSNTEAFF. For the CDR3, the DNA is TGTGCCAGCAGCTATGGGACGCCTACCATCTACTCGAACACTGAAGCTTTCTTT.

This clone was seen a single time. J is TRBJ2-1 and V is TRBV9; tentative D call: TRBD2 (6 bases). This CDR3 spans 14 amino acids. V dropped 0 bases and J dropped 9 bases, with 13 bases sitting between them. The germline V gene has CDR1 SGDLS and CDR2 YYNGEE. The CDR3 loop is CASSVEAGSPEQFF. CDR3 nucleotides: TGTGCCAGCAGCGTAGAGGCCGGGAGCCCTGAGCAGTTCTTC.

The chain carries TRBV3-1 (or the pseudogene TRBV3-2) and TRBJ1-2, with 7 positions matching TRBD1. CDR3 size: 14 residues. Germline V gene lookup returns CDR1 LGHDT and CDR2 YNNKEL (reference sequence). The V segment lost 2 bases and the J segment 4 bases; nucleotides outside the gene matches: 4. The CDR3 region is CASSQIGTVYGYTF. CDR3 sequence (DNA): TGTGCCAGCAGCCAAATTGGGACAGTCTATGGCTACACCTTC.

The genes are TRBV6-5 and TRBJ2-5; TRBD1 aligns across 8 bases. Germline values: CDR1 MNHEY, CDR2 SVGAGI. This CDR3 spans 13 amino acids. J gave up 4 bases and V 7 bases, and 5 bases lay outside the gene matches. CDR3 sequence: CASTGQGGETQYF. Here the CDR3 DNA reads TGTGCCAGCACTGGACAGGGCGGAGAGACCCAGTACTTC.

The chain has TRBV6-5 and TRBJ2-1, with 7 bases lining up with TRBD1. With 8 bases clipped from V and 1 base from J, the junction kept 5 bases outside the gene matches. The CDR3 covers 14 residues. Germline CDR1 MNHEY, CDR2 SVGAGI. The CDR3 reads CASANRGSYNEQFF. CDR3 in DNA: TGTGCCAGCGCGAACAGGGGATCCTACAATGAGCAGTTCTTC.

The rearrangement uses TRBV15 and TRBJ1-2; D ambiguous. The CDR3 has 14 residues. V was clipped by 0 bases and J by 7 bases, with 12 bases between them. Germline V gene data show CDR1 as LNHNV and CDR2 as YYDKDF (reference sequence). CDR3 bases: TGTGCCACCAGCAGAGATATGGGCTCTGGTGGCTACACCTTC. Translating gives CATSRDMGSGGYTF.

This chain connects TRBV18 to TRBJ2-3; 8 nucleotides match TRBD1. Unmatched junction bases numbered 8, after V lost 1 base and J lost 2 bases. From germline, CDR1 is KGHSH and CDR2 LQKENI. CDR3 length equals 17 residues. Written as DNA, the CDR3 is TGTGCCAGCTCACCACTCCGACAGGGGCCAAACACAGATACGCAGTATTTT. Protein sequence: CASSPLRQGPNTDTQYF.

The chain has TRBV11-2 and TRBJ1-1; no firm D call. This CDR3 comprises 15 residues. The germline V gene encodes CDR1 SGHAT and CDR2 FQNNGV. V was trimmed by 5 bases and J by 5 bases, leaving 18 bases between them. This CDR3 reads CASSQAPHSRTEAFF. As DNA, the CDR3 is TGTGCCAGCAGCCAAGCCCCCCACAGCCGAACTGAAGCTTTCTTT.

The rearrangement joins TRBV7-9 to TRBJ1-5; D might be TRBD1 (6 bases). CDR1 SEHNR and CDR2 FQNEAQ come from the germline V gene (reference sequence). The CDR3 has 15 residues. Trimming left V 4 bases short and J 3 bases short, with 13 bases between. DNA for the CDR3: TGTGCCAGCAGCTCTACCGGGGGACACAATCAGCCCCAGCATTTT. It encodes CASSSTGGHNQPQHF.

V gene TRBV4-2 combines with J gene TRBJ2-7; D not resolved. The germline gives CDR1 LGHNA, CDR2 YNFKEQ. The CDR3 sequence is 16 residues long. The V gene lost 0 bases and the J gene lost 3 bases, with 15 bases spanning the gap. CDR3 sequence: CASSQDLIQNLYEQYF. DNA of the CDR3: TGTGCCAGCAGCCAAGATCTGATACAGAACCTCTACGAGCAGTACTTC.